This entry is about one T cell receptor (beta chain). The sample is drawn from a study of blood T cell repertoires in COVID-19. Study overall: There were acute and convalescent COVID-19 samples, and they came from the United States, Italy and Spain. The analysed material was cDNA or gDNA that came from T cells, B-cell-depleted T cells, or PBMCs.

This CDR3 has 14 amino acids. With 2 bases removed from V and 8 bases from J, the gap between germline ends came to 14 bases. Germline assignment: CDR1 SGHNT and CDR2 YYREEE (reference sequence). In the study's own analysis: How many nucleated cells were present was estimated from reference gene primer amplification. The table came from immunoSEQ multiplex PCR; TCRdb's copy has only in-frame clones and leaves some out. V and J calls plus clone size are reproduced from that table; the DNA served to infer D and trimming. Of 95,000 to 150,000 clones detected, approximately 81% appear once; the ten largest clones hold under 4.5%.

This receptor was identified in a woman between 45 and 60 years old with acute or convalescent COVID-19. The sample was peripheral blood. V usage is TRBV5-4 and J usage is TRBJ2-1, with a weak D call TRBD2 (6 bases). Written as DNA, the CDR3 is TGTGCCAGCAGCTTTCCGGGACTGGCGGATGAGCAGTTCTTC. Protein: CASSFPGLADEQFF.